The clone carrying this T cell receptor beta chain was seen a few times. Its specificity is not known. A 5'RACE reaction primed in the constant segment made cDNA libraries of TCR alpha and TCR beta, and these carried sample barcodes and UMIs. TCRdb independently ran MiXCR on the 5' RACE reads; one entry per CDR3 protein. The profile shows fewer than 250,000 distinct CDR3 sequences, 27% of them singletons. The record originates from a study of T-cell memory formation after mild COVID-19. On the study more broadly: There were largely donor-specific TCR clusters.

Study-level points and caveats: Confirmation was lacking for SARS-CoV-2 specificity of second-wave clones that peaked on day 37.

Germline CDR1 reads SGHTS; CDR2 reads YDEGEE. The V end was cut by 2 bases, the J end by 7 bases, with 12 bases between. CDR3 length: 14 amino acids. The TCR originated in an adult woman who had mild COVID-19 (a few samples of this study predate the infection). Cell type and time point are not known. Input material: PBMCs or a T cell subset sorted from them (not recorded which). The V call is TRBV5-8, the J call TRBJ2-2; tentatively, D is TRBD1 (7 bases). Here the CDR3 reads CASSFGGGGGELFF. The DNA of the CDR3 is TGTGCCAGCAGCTTTGGAGGGGGCGGCGGGGAGCTGTTTTTT.